This T cell receptor beta chain was recorded in a study of shared clonotypes between healthy human individuals (dated by TCRdb to 2020 to 2021). Context from the whole study: The cohort comprised a couple of women and a few men aged 18 to 49 years. Per donor, three plates each were used for CD4 naive and CD4 memory, two for CD8 naive, and one for CD8 memory. Blood TCR repertoires of five healthy adults were deeply sequenced to estimate repertoire size and the extent of clonotype sharing between individuals. Different laboratories and diverse techniques were used to prepare libraries and sequence TCR repertoires, to increase sequencing depth and limit assay-specific biases. Leukapheresis yielded between about 0.85 and 10 billion PBMCs per donor.

As regards this clone: Its antigen is still unknown. One base away there is no much larger clone; base qualities are not given.

TCR CDR3 regions were amplified from genomic DNA by multiplex PCR using the deep immunoSEQ assay. Extracted genomic DNA from each cell subset was spread evenly across all wells of several immunoSEQ 96-well plates, with each plate serving as a replicate. For sorted subsets, each replicate PCR was loaded with roughly 200 ng genomic DNA, equivalent to 30,000 to 35,000 T cell genomes. The purified libraries were quantified using a Qubit 3.0 fluorometer, sized with a Bioanalyzer 2100, and then quantified again using the KAPA Library Quantification kit. Every immunoSEQ 96-well plate was sequenced on a separate single-read 150-cycle Illumina NextSeq 550 flow cell. In the source study's methods: Because only junctional sequences without quality scores were contained in the immunoSEQ output, filtering matching that applied to full-length reads could not be performed. To assign V/J genes and CDR3, sequences were annotated against IMGT germline references using PyIR, a Python wrapper for IgBLAST v1.9. Reads were filtered out if the reads had weak V/J assignments (E-value above 1e-6), no CDR3, stop codons, out-of-frame junctions, or ambiguous translated residues. V3J clonotypes were defined as sequences sharing the same inferred V gene, J gene, and CDR3 amino acid sequence. Percentage overlap between repertoires was computed as shared unique clonotypes divided by the size of the smaller repertoire. Repertoire richness was assessed with RTK rarefaction, the Chao1 estimator, and Recon v2.1 estimates of unobserved clonotypes. For all TCRbeta clonotypes obtained by the gDNA method from four donors, generation probabilities were computed with OLGA. TCRdb holds this immuneACCESS table with in-frame rearrangements only. Some clones are missing; in checked studies, unresolved V genes explain under half, and the rest has no known cause. V and J calls and clone size are those listed in that table; D and trimming were worked out from the DNA. For this sample the table gives over a million clones, of which approximately 97% were detected only once. Approximately 1.2% of the sample comes from the top ten.

Healthy HIV-negative adults with no recently reported acute infections or vaccinations were included as donors. Every donor was a Caucasian adult residing in Nashville, Tennessee, USA. CD4+ T cells were enriched by magnetic negative selection; naive cells were then positively selected on CD45RA, and the negative fraction formed the memory subset. Blood was collected by leukapheresis, and PBMCs were isolated by Ficoll-Histopaque density gradient centrifugation and then cryopreserved in liquid nitrogen vapor phase. Purity and quantity of every magnetically sorted T cell population were checked by analytical flow cytometry. From each sorted fraction, genomic DNA was isolated and quantified by UV absorbance on a Nanodrop 2000c. The paper as a whole reports these results and caveats: Roughly 5% of naive CD4, 3.5% of naive CD8, 2.3% of memory CD4, and about 0.4% of memory CD8 clonotypes were shared across a handful of donors. Sampling was restricted to blood, and TCR repertoires in tissue are likely to differ from TCR repertoires in blood. Pairwise subsampling led to the expectation that sequencing depth would affect the degree of clonotype sharing among donors. Rarefaction of sorted-subset datasets indicated incomplete sequencing despite the large sequencing depth. Naive subsets generally had larger estimated clonotype richness than memory subsets did. Clonotypes shared by all four sorted-subset donors showed higher generation probabilities than non-shared clonotypes. The small number of donors limited the genetic and exposure-history diversity represented.

The CDR3 goes from the cysteine to the phenylalanine over 13 residues. The sequence is cut down to CDR3 DNA, 39 bases in frame from base 1. V is cut back by 3 bases and J by 9 bases, with 8 bases in the junction unmatched. CDR1 and CDR2, looked up from the germline V gene (reference sequence), are GTSNPN and SVGIG. The receptor was derived from a man aged 30-40 years in good health. Material: naive CD4+ T cells sorted from blood. Interpreted using the paper, the cell subset or site label stands for: CD45RA+ positively selected. The sequence is built from TRBV30 and TRBJ2-1; TRBD1 fits 7 bases in the junction. The nucleotides read TGTGCCTGGAGCCGGACAGGAGGCGGTGAGCAGTTCTTC. This encodes CAWSRTGGGEQFF.